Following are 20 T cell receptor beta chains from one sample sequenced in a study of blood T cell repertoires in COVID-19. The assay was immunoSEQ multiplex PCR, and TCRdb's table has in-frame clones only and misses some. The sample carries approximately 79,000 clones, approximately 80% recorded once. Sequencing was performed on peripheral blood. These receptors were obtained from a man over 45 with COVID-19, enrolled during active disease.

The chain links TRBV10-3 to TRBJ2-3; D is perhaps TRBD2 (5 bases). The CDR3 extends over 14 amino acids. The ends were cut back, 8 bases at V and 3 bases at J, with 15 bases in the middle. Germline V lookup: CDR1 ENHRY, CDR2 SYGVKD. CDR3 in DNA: TGTGCCATCGGACGCGACGGGGTTACAGATACGCAGTATTTT. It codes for CAIGRDGVTDTQYF.

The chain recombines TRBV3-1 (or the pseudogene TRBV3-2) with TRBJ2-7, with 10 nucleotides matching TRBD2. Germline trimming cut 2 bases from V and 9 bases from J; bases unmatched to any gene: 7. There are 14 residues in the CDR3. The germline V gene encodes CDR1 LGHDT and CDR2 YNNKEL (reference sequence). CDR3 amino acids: CASSQWTSGSRQYF. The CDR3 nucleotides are TGTGCCAGCAGCCAATGGACTAGCGGCTCTCGGCAGTACTTC.

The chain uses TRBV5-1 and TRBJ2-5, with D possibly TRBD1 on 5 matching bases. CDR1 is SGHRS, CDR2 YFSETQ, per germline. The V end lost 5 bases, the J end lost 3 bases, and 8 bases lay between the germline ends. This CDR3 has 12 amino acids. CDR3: CASSRTKETQYF. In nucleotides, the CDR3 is TGCGCCAGCAGTAGGACAAAAGAGACCCAGTACTTC.

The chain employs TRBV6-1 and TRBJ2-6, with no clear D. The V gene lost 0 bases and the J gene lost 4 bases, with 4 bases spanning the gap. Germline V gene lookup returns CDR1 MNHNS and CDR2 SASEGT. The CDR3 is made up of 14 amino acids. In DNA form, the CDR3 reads TGTGCCAGCAGTGAAGCTGGCGGGGCCAACGTCCTGACTTTC. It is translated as CASSEAGGANVLTF.

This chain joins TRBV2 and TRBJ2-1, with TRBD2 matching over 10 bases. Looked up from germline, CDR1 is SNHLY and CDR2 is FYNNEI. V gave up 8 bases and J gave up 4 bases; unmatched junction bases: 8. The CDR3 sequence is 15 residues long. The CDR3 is CASGATSGIYNEQFF. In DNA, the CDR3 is TGTGCCAGCGGAGCCACTAGCGGGATATACAATGAGCAGTTCTTC.

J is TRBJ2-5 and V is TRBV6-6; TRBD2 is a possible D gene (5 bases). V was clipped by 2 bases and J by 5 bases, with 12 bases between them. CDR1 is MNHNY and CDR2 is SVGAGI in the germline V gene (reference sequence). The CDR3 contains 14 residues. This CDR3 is CASSYPGRDETQYF. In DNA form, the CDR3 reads TGTGCCAGCAGTTACCCCGGCCGGGATGAGACCCAGTACTTC.

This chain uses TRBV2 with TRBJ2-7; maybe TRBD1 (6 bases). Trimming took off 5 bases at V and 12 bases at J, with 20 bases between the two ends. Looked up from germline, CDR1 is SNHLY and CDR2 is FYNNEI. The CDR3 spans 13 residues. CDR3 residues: CASSQVRDNRAYF. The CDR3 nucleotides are TGTGCCAGCAGTCAAGTCCGGGACAATCGTGCGTACTTC.

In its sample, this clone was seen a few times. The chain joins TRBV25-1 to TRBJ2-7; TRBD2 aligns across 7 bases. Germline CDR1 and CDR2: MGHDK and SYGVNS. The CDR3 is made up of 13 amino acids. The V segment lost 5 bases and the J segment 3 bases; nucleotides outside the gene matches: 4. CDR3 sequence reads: CASSNERDYEQYF. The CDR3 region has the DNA TGTGCCAGCAGTAACGAGCGGGACTACGAGCAGTACTTC.

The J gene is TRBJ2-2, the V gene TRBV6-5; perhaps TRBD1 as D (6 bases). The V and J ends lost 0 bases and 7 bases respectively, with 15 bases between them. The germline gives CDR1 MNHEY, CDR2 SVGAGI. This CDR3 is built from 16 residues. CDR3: CASSYSTRGMGGELFF. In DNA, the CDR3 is TGTGCCAGCAGTTACTCGACCAGGGGTATGGGCGGGGAGCTGTTTTTT.

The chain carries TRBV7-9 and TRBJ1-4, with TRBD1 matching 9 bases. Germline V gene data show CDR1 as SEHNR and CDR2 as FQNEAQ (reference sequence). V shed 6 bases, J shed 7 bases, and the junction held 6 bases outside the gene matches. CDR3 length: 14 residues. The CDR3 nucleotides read TGTGCCAGCAGTCAACAGGGGGCTAGTGAAAAACTGTTTTTT. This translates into CASSQQGASEKLFF. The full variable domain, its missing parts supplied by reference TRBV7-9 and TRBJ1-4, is DTGVSQNPRHKITKRGQNVTFRCDPISEHNRLYWYRQTLGQGPEFLTYFQNEAQLEKSRLLSDRFSAERPKGSFSTLEIQRTEQGDSAMYLCASSQQGASEKLFFGSGTQLSVL.

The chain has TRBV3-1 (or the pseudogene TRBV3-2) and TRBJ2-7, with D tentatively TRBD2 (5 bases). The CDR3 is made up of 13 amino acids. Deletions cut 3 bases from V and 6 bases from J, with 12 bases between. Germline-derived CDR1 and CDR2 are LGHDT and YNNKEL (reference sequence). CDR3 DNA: TGTGCCAGCAGCCATCGAGGCGGAGGCGAGCAGTACTTC. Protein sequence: CASSHRGGGEQYF.

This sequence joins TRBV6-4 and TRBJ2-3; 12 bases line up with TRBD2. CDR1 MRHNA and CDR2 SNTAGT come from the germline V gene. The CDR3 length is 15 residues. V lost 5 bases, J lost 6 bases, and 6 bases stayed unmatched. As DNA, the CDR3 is TGTGCCAGCAGTCGGCTAGCGGGAGGGCAGGATACGCAGTATTTT. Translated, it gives CASSRLAGGQDTQYF.

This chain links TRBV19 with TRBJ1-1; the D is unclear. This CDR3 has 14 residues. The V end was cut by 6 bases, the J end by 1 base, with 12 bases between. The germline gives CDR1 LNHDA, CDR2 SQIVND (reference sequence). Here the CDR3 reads CASRPGPSNTEAFF. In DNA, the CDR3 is TGTGCCAGTAGACCTGGCCCCTCGAACACTGAAGCTTTCTTT.

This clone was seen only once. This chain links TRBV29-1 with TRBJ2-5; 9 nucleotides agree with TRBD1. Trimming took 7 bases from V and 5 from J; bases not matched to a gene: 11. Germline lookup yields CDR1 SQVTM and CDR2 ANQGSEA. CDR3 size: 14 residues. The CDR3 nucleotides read TGCAGCGCCTGGGCGGGGACAGGGAGGGAGACCCAGTACTTC. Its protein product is CSAWAGTGRETQYF.

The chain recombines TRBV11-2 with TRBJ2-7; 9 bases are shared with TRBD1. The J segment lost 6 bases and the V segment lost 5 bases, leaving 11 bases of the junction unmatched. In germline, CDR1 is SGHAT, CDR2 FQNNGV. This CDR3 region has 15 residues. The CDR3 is CASSLFRDREAEQYF. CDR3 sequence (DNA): TGTGCCAGCAGCCTCTTTCGGGACAGGGAGGCCGAGCAGTACTTC.

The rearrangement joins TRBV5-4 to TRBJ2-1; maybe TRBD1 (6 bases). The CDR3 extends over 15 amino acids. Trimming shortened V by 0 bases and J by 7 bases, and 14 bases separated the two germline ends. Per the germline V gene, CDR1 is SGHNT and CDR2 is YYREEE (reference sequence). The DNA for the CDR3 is TGTGCCAGCAGCTTGGAAGGGACACGTATTAATGAGCAGTTCTTC. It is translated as CASSLEGTRINEQFF.

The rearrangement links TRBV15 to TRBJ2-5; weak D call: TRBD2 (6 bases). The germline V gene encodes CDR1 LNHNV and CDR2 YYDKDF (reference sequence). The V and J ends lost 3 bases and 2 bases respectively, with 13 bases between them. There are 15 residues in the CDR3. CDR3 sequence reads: CATSSLTRLQETQYF. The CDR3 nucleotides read TGTGCCACCAGCAGCCTGACTAGACTTCAAGAGACCCAGTACTTC. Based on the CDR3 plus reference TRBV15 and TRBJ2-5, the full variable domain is DAMVIQNPRYQVTQFGKPVTLSCSQTLNHNVMYWYQQKSSQAPKLLFHYYDKDFNNEADTPDNFQSRRPNTSFCFLDIRSPGLGDTAMYLCATSSLTRLQETQYFGPGTRLLVL.

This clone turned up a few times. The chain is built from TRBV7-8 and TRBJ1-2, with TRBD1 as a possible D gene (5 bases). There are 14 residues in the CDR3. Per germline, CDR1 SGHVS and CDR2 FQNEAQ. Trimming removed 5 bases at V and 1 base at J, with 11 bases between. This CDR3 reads CASSPDRFNYGYTF. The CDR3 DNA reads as TGTGCCAGCAGCCCAGACAGATTTAACTATGGCTACACCTTC.

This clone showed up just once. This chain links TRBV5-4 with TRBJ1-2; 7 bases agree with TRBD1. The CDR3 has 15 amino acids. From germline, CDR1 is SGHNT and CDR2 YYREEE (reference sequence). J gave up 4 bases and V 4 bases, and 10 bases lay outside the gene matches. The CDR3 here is CASSHDRASAYGYTF. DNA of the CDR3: TGTGCCAGCAGCCACGACAGGGCCTCGGCCTATGGCTACACCTTC.

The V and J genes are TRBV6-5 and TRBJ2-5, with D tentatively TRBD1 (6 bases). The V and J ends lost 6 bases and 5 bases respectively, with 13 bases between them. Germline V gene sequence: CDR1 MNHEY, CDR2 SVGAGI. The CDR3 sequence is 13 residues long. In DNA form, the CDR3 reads TGTGCCAGCAGACAACAGGGTCGGGAGACCCAGTACTTC. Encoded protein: CASRQQGRETQYF.